This T cell receptor (beta chain) was identified in a study of blood T cell repertoires in COVID-19. Study background: Sites across the United States, Italy and Spain contributed samples from acute and convalescent COVID-19. T cells, B-cell-depleted T cells, or PBMCs supplied cDNA or gDNA.

Original data processing: Reference gene primer amplification gave estimated nucleated cell counts. TCRdb's table, derived via immunoSEQ multiplex PCR, lists solely in-frame clones and lacks some. V, J and clone size were drawn from that table, and D and trimming were deduced from the DNA. The table records around 97,000 clones, 75% to 90% of them present only once. V dropped 6 bases and J dropped 3; count of bases not matched to a gene: 10. This CDR3 spans 16 amino acids. Germline lookup yields CDR1 LNHDA and CDR2 SQIVND (reference sequence). Material for sequencing was peripheral blood. The V gene is TRBV19, the J gene TRBJ2-3; 9 bases agree with TRBD1. The clonotype was recovered from a human donor in a cohort sampled during active or convalescent COVID-19. The CDR3 DNA sequence: TGTGCCAGTAGGGACAGGGGAATCCCAAGGACAGATACGCAGTATTTT. It codes for CASRDRGIPRTDTQYF.